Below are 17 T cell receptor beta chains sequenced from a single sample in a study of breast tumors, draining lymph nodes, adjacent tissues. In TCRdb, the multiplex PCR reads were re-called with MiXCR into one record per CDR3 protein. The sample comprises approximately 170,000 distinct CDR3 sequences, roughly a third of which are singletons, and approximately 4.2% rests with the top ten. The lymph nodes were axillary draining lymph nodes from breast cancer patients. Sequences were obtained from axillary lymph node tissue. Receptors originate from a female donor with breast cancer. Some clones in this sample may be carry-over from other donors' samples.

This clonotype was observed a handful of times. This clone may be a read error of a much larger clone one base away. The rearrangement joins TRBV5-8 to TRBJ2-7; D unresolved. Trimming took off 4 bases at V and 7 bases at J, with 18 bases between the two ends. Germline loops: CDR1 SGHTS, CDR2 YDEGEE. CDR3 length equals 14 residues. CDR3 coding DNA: TGTGCCAGCAGCCCTAACCGGGCCTCTGGAGAGCAGTACTTC. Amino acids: CASSPNRASGEQYF.

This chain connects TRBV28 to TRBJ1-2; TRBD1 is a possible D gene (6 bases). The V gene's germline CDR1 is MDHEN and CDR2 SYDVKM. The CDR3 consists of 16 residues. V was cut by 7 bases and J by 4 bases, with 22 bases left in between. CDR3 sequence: CASISGQGNRFYGYTF. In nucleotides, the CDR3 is TGTGCCAGCATTAGCGGGCAGGGGAATCGTTTCTATGGCTACACCTTC.

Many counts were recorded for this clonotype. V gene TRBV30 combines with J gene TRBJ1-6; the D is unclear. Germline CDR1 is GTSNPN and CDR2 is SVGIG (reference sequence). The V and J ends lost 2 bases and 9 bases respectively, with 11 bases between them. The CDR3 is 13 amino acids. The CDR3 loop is CAWSTASRSPLHF. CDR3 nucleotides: TGTGCCTGGAGTACGGCATCGCGTTCACCCCTCCACTTT.

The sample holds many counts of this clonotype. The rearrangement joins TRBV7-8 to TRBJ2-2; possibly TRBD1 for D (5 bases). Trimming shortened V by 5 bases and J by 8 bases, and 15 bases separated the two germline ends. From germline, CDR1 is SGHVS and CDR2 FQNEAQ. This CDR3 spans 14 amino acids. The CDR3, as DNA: TGTGCCAGCAGCCAGACAGCACTGAGTGGGGAGCTGTTTTTT. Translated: CASSQTALSGELFF.

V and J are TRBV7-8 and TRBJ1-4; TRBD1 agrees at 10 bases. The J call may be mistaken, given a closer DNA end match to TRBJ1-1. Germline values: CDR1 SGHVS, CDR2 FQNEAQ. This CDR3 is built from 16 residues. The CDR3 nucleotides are TGTGCCAGCAGCCCAGACAGGGGGCGAAAGAACACTGAAGCTTTCTTT. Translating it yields CASSPDRGRKNTEAFF.

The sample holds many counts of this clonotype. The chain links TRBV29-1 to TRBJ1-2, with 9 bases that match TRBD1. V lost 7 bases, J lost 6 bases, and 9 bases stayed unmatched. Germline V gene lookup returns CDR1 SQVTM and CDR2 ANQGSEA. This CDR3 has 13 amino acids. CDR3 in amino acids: CSATTGGLDGYTF. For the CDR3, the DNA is TGCAGCGCGACGACAGGGGGGTTAGATGGCTACACCTTC. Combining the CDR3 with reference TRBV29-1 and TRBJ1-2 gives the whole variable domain SAVISQKPSRDICQRGTSLTIQCQVDSQVTMMFWYRQQPGQSLTLIATANQGSEATYESGFVIDKFPISRPNLTFSTLTVSNMSPEDSSIYLCSATTGGLDGYTFGSGTRLTVV.

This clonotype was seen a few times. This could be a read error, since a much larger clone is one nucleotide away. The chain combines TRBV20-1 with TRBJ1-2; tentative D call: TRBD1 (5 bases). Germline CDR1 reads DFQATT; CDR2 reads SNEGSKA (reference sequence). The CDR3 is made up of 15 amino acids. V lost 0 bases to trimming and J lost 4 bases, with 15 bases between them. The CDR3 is CSARDEATATYGYTF. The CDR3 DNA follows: TGCAGTGCTAGAGATGAGGCGACAGCTACCTATGGCTACACCTTC.

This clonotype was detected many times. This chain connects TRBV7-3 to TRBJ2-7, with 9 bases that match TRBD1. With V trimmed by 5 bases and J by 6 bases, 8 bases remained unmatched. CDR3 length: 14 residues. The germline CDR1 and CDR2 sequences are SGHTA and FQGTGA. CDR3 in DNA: TGTGCCAGCAGCCCCGGAGGGACAGGGAGCGAGCAGTACTTC. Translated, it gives CASSPGGTGSEQYF.

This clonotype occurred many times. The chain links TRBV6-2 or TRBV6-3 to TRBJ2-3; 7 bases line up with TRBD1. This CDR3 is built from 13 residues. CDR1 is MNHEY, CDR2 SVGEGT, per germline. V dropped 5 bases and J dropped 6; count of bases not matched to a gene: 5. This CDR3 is CASSRDRVDTQYF. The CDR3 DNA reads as TGTGCCAGCAGTCGCGACAGGGTTGATACGCAGTATTTT.

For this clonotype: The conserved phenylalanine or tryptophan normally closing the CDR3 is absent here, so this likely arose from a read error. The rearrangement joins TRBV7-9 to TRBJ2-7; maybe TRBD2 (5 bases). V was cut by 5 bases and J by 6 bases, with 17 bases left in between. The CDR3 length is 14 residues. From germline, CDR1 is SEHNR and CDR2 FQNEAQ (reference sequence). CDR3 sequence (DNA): TGTGCCAGCAGCAATTCGGGATCCCTGAGCGAGCAGTACCTC. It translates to CASSNSGSLSEQYL.

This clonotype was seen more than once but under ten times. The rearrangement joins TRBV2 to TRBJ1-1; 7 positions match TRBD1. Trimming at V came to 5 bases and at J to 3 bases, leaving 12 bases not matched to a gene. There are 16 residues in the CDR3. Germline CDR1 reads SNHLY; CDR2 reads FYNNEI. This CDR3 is CASSSVQTGAYTEAFF. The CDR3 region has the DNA TGTGCCAGCAGTTCTGTTCAAACAGGGGCGTACACTGAAGCTTTCTTT.

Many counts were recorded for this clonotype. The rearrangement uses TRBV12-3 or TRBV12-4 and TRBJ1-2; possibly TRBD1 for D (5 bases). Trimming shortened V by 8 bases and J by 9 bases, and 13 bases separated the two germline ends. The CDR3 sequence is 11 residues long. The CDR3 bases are TGTGCCAGCCGTGGGGGGGGGAGCTACACCTTC. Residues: CASRGGGSYTF.

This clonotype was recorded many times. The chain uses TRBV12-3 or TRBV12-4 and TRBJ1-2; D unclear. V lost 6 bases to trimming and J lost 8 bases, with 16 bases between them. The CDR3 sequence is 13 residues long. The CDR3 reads CASSPMSGSGYTF. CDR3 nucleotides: TGTGCCAGCAGCCCTATGAGCGGGTCAGGCTACACCTTC.

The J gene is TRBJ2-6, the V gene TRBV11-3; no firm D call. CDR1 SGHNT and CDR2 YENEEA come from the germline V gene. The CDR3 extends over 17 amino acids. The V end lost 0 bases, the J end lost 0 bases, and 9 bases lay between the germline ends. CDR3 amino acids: CASSLERQASGANVLTF. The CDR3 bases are TGTGCCAGCAGCTTAGAGCGTCAGGCCTCTGGGGCCAACGTCCTGACTTTC.

The CDR3 bases are TGTGCCAGCAGTTACCCTGGGTCAAGGGGCGAGCAGTACTTC. Translation: CASSYPGSRGEQYF. The V gene is TRBV6-5, the J gene TRBJ2-7, with D possibly matching TRBD1 (5 bases). Trimming stripped 2 bases from V and 6 bases from J, with 14 bases between. The CDR3 totals 14 residues. Germline-derived CDR1 and CDR2 are MNHEY and SVGAGI.

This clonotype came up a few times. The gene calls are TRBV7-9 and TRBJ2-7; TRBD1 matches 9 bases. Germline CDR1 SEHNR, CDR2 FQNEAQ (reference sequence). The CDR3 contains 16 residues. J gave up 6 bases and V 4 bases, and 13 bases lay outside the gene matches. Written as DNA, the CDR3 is TGTGCCAGCAGCTCCCTGGACGGGACAGGGAATCTCGAGCAGTACTTC. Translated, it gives CASSSLDGTGNLEQYF.

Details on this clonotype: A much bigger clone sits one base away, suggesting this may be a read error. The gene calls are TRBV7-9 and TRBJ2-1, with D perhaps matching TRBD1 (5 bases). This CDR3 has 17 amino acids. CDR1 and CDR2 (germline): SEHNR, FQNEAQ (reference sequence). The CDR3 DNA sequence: TGTGCCAGCAGCTTAGTCCTCGGACAAGGAGCTTACAATGAGCAGCTCTTC. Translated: CASSLVLGQGAYNEQLF.